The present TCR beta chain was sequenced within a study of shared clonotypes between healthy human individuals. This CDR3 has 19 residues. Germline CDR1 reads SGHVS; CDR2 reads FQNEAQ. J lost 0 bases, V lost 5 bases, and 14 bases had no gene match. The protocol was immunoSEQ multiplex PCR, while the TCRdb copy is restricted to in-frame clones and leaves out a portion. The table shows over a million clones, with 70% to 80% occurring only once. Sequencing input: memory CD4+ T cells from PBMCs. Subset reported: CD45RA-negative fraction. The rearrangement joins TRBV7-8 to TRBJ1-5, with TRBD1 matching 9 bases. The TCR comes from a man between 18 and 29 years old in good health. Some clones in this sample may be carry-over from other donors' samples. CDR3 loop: CASSPWVQGAGYSNQPQHF. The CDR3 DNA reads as TGTGCCAGCAGCCCCTGGGTACAGGGGGCTGGCTATAGCAATCAGCCCCAGCATTTT.